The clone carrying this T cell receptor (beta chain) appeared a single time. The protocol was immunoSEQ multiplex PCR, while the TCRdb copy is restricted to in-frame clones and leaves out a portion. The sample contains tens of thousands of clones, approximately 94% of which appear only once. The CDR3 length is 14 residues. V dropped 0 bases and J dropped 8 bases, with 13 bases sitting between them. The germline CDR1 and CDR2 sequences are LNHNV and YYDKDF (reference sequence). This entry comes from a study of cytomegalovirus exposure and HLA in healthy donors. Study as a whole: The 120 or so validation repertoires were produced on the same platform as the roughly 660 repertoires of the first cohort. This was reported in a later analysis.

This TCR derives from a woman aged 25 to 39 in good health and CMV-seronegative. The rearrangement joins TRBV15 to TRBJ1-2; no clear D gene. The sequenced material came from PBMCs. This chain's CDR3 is CATSREGGGLGYTF. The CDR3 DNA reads TGTGCCACCAGCAGAGAAGGTGGAGGCCTGGGCTACACCTTC.